Ten or more counts support the clone carrying this TCR beta chain. The antigen is unknown. The data were taken from a study of blood T cells in healthy people across ages. General observations from the study: The study regarded diversity estimates from one million T cells as underestimates.

Researchers isolated at least 7 million PBMCs per sample. The CDR3 covers 17 residues. Trimming took 7 bases from V and 1 from J; bases not matched to a gene: 10. The germline CDR1 and CDR2 sequences are SNHLY and FYNNEI. Together with a sample-barcoded 5' primer, a J-beta primer mix was included in a second PCR lasting about 6 to 11 cycles. Each TCR beta cDNA got a 12-nucleotide random molecular identifier. The yield of each sample was at least 2.5 million CDR3-containing paired-end reads. Each CDR3 protein is one row after TCRdb ran MiXCR on the 5' RACE reads. The sample lists about 640,000 distinct CDR3 sequences, approximately 30% occurring once.

The rearrangement uses TRBV2 and TRBJ2-1; TRBD1 agrees at 10 bases. This TCR was recovered from a woman older than 75 in good health. Sequenced material: blood. This CDR3 reads CASTGVGTGVSYNEQFF. The CDR3 nucleotides are TGTGCCAGCACCGGGGTAGGGACAGGGGTTTCCTACAATGAGCAGTTCTTC.